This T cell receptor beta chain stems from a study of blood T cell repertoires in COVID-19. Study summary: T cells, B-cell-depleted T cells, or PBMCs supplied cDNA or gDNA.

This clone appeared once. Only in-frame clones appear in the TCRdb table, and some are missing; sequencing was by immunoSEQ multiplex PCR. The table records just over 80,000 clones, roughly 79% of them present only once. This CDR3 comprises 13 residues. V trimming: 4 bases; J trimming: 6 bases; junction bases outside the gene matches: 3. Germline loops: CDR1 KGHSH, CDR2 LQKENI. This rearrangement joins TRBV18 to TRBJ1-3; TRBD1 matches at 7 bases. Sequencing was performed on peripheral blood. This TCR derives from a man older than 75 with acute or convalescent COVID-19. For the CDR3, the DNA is TGTGCCAGCTCACGGGACAGAGAAAACACCATATATTTT. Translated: CASSRDRENTIYF.